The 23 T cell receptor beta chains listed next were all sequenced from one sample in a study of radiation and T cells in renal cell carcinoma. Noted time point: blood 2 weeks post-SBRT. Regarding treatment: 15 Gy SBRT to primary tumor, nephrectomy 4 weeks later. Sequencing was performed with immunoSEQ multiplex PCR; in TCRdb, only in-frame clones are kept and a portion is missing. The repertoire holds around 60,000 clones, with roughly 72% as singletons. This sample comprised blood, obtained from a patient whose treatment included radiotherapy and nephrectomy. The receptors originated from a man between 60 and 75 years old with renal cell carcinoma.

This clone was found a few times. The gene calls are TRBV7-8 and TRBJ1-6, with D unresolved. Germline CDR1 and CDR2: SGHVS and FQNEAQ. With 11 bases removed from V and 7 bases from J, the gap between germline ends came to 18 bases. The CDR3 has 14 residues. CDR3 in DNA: TGTGCCGCCGCGCCGGGTCAGAGGAATTCACCCCTCCACTTT. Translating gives CAAAPGQRNSPLHF.

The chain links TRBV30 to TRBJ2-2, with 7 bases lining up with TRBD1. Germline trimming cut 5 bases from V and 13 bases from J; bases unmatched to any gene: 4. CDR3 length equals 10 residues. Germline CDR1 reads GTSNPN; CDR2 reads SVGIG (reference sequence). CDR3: CAWERTGLFF. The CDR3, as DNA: TGTGCCTGGGAGCGGACAGGGCTGTTTTTT.

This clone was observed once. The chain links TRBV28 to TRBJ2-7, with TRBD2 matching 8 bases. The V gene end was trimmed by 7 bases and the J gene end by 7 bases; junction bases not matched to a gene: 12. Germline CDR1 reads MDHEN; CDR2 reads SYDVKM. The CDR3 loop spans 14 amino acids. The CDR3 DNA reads TGTGCCAGCAATTCGGGAGGGCCGTTGGGAGAGCAGTACTTC. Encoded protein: CASNSGGPLGEQYF.

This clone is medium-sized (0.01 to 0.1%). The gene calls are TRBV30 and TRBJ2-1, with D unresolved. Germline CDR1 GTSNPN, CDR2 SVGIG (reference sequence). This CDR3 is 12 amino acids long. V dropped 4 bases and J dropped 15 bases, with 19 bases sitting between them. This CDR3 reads CAWKLPGSKGFF. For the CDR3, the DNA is TGTGCCTGGAAGCTCCCTGGCTCAAAGGGGTTCTTC.

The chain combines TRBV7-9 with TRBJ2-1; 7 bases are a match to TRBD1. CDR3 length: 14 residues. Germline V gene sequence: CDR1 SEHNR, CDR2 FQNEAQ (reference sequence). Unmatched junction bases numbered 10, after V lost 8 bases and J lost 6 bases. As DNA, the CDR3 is TGTGCCAGCGAATCGGGACAGAACTCCAATGAGCAGTTCTTC. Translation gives CASESGQNSNEQFF.

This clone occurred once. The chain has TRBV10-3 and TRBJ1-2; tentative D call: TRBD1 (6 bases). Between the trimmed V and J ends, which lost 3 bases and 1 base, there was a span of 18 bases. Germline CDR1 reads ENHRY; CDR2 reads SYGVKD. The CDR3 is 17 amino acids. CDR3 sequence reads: CAISEALAQGINYGYTF. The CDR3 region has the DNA TGTGCCATCAGTGAAGCCTTAGCTCAGGGGATTAACTATGGCTACACCTTC.

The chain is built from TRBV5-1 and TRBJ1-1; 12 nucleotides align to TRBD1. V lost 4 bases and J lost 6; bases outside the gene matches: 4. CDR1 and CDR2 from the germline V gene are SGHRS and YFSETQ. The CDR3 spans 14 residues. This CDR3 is CASSPGTGGSEAFF. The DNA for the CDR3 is TGCGCCAGCAGCCCCGGGACAGGGGGCTCTGAAGCTTTCTTT.

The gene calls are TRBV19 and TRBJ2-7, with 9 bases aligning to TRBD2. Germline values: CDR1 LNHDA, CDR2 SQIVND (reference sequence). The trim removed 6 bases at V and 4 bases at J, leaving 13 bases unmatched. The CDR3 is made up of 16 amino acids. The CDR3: CASRDTSGRTIYEQYF. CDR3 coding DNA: TGTGCCAGTAGAGACACTAGCGGGCGAACAATTTACGAGCAGTACTTC. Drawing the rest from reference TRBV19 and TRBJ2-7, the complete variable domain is DGGITQSPKYLFRKEGQNVTLSCEQNLNHDAMYWYRQDPGQGLRLIYYSQIVNDFQKGDIAEGYSVSREKKESFPLTVTSAQKNPTAFYLCASRDTSGRTIYEQYFGPGTRLTVT.

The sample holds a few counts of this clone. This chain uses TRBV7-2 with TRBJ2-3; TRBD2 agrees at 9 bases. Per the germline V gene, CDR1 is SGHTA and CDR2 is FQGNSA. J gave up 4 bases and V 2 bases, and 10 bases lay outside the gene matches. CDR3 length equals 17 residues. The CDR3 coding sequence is TGTGCCAGCAGCTTATGGCGCGGGGGGGCCTCGGCAGATACGCAGTATTTT. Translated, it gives CASSLWRGGASADTQYF.

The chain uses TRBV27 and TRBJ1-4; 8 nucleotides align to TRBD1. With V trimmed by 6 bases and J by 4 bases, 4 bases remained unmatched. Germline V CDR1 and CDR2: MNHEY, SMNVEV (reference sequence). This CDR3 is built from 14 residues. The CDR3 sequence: CASRVDRGNEKLFF. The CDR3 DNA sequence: TGTGCCAGCAGGGTCGACAGGGGTAATGAAAAACTGTTTTTT.

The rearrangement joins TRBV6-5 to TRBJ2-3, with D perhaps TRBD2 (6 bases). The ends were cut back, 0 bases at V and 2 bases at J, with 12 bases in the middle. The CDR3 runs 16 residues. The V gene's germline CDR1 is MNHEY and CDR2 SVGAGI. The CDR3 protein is CASSYSGGLVTDTQYF. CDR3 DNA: TGTGCCAGCAGTTACTCCGGGGGTTTGGTCACAGATACGCAGTATTTT.

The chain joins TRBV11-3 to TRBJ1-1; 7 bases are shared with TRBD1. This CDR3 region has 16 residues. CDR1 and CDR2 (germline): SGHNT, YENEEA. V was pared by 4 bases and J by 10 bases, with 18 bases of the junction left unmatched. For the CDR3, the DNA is TGTGCCAGCAGCTCCAAGGAGGGGGCGGATTTTGTCCGAGCTTTCTTT. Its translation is CASSSKEGADFVRAFF.

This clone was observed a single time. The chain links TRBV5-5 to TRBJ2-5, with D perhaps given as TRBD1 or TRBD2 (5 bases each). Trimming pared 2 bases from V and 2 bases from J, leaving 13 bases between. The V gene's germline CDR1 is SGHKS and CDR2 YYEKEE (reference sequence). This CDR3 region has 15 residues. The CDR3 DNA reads TGTGCCAGCAGCTTCGGGGCAGGTGAACAAGAGACCCAGTACTTC. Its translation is CASSFGAGEQETQYF.

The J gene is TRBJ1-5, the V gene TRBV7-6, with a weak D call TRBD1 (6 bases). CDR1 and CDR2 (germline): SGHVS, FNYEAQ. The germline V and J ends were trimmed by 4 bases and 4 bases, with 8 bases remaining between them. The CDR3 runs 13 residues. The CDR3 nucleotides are TGTGCCAGCAGCTCAGGGGCTAATCAGCCCCAGCATTTT. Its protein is CASSSGANQPQHF.

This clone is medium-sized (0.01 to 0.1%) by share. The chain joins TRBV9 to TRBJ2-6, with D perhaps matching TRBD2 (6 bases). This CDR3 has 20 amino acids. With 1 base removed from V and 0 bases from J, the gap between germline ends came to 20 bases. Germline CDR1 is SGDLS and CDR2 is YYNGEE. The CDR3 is CASSVRNPGTAFSGANVLTF. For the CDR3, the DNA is TGTGCCAGCAGCGTAAGGAATCCCGGGACTGCCTTCTCTGGGGCCAACGTCCTGACTTTC. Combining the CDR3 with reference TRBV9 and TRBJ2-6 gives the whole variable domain DSGVTQTPKHLITATGQRVTLRCSPRSGDLSVYWYQQSLDQGLQFLIQYYNGEERAKGNILERFSAQQFPDLHSELNLSSLELGDSALYFCASSVRNPGTAFSGANVLTFGAGSRLTVL.

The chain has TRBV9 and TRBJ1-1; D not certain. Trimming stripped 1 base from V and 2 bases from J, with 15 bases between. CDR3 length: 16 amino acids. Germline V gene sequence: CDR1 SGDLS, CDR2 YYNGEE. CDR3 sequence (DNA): TGTGCCAGCAGCGTAATAAGGTTAGGTTATAACACTGAAGCTTTCTTT. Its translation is CASSVIRLGYNTEAFF.

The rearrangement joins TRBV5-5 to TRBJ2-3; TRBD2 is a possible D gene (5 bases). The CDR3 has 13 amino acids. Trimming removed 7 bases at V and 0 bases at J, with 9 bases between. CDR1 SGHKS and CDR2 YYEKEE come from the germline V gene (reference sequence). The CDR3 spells CASGLGSTDTQYF. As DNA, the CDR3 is TGTGCCAGCGGACTTGGCAGCACAGATACGCAGTATTTT.

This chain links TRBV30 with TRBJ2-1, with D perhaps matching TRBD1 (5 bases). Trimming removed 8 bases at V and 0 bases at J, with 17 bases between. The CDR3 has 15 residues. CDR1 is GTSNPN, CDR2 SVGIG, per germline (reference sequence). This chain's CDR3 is CAVVSGPSSYNEQFF. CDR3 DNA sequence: TGTGCCGTGGTTTCAGGGCCTTCCTCCTACAATGAGCAGTTCTTC.

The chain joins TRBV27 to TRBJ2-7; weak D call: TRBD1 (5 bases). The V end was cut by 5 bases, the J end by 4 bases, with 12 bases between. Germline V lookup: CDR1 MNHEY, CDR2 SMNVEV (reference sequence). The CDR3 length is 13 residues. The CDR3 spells CASSPLPGYEQYF. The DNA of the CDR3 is TGTGCCAGCAGTCCCCTACCAGGGTACGAGCAGTACTTC.

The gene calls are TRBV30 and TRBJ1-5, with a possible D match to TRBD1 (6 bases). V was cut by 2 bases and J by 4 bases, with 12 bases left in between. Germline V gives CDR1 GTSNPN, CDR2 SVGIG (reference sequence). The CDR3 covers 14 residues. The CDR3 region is CAWSLSTGNQPQHF. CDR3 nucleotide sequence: TGTGCCTGGAGTCTGTCTACAGGGAATCAGCCCCAGCATTTT.

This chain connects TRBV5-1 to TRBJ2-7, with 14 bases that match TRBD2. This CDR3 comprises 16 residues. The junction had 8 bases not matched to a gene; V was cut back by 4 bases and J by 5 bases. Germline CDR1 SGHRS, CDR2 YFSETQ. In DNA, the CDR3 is TGCGCCAGCAGCACCACCGGGACTAGCGGGAGCAACGAGCAGTACTTC. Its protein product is CASSTTGTSGSNEQYF.

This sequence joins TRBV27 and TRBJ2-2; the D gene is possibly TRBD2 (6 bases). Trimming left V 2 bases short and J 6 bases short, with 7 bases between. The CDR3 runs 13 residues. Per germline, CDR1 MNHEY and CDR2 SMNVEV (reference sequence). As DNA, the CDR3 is TGTGCCAGCAGTTTAGGGGGGTCCGGGGAGCTGTTTTTT. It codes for CASSLGGSGELFF.

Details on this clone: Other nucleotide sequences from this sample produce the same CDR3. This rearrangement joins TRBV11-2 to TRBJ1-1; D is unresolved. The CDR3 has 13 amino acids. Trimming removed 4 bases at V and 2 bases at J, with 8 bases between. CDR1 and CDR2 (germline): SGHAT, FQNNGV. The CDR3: CASSSGPNTEAFF. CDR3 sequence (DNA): TGTGCCAGCAGCTCAGGACCTAACACTGAAGCTTTCTTT.